The rows below give T cell receptor beta chains drawn from one sample of a study of response to subunit inactivated influenza vaccine. TCRdb re-derived calls from the RT-PCR reads in MiXCR, one entry per CDR3 protein. The sample shows 450,000 to 600,000 distinct CDR3 sequences, 6% to 9% of them seen only once. This sample comprised PBMCs from blood, obtained about 23 months after vaccination. Source of these receptors: a man between 50 and 75 years old who received an inactivated influenza vaccine. Both conserved end residues are part of each CDR3. Each record gives: D gene, V gene, clone size, J gene, CDR3 DNA, CDR3 protein. A D gene is named only where the DNA matches it firmly. Size is stated for part of the rows, as once, few or many counts, or as a class when the clone is expanded.

>TRBD1|TRBV12-3/TRBV12-4|many|TRBJ1-4
TGTGCCAGCAGTCTCGGGACAGGGCAGAGTGAAAAACTGTTTTTT
CASSLGTGQSEKLFF
>NA|TRBV29-1|few|TRBJ2-3
TGCAGCGCCTCAGTGCAGGCAGATACGCAGTATTTT
CSASVQADTQYF
>NA|TRBV12-3/TRBV12-4|many|TRBJ2-2
TGTGCCAGCAGCCCCTCGCGGCGGGGCGGGGAGCTGTTTTTT
CASSPSRRGGELFF
>TRBD1|TRBV20-1|few|TRBJ1-1
TGCAGTGCTAGGAAGACAGGGGGCAGTTTAACTGAAGCTTTCTTT
CSARKTGGSLTEAFF
>NA|TRBV5-4|NA|TRBJ2-3
TGTGCCAGCAGCAACAAGAAGGATACGCAGTATTTT
CASSNKKDTQYF
>NA|TRBV29-1|NA|TRBJ1-1
TGCAGCGTTTATCAGGGTGTGAAGTCTGAAGCTTTCTTT
CSVYQGVKSEAFF
>TRBD1|TRBV25-1|NA|TRBJ1-2
TGTGCCAGCAGTGAAACGCGGGACAGGCCCTACACCTTC
CASSETRDRPYTF
>NA|TRBV7-2|many|TRBJ2-7
TGTGCCAGCAGCTTAGCAGGGGTTCCCGAGCAGTACTTC
CASSLAGVPEQYF
>TRBD1|TRBV10-3|NA|TRBJ2-7
TGTGCCATCAGTGAGTCGGAAACAGGGGGGACCTACGAGCAGTACTTC
CAISESETGGTYEQYF
>NA|TRBV5-6|few|TRBJ1-1
TGTGCCAGCAGCTTGGAGGCGTGGTCGGGCACTGAAGCTTTCTTT
CASSLEAWSGTEAFF